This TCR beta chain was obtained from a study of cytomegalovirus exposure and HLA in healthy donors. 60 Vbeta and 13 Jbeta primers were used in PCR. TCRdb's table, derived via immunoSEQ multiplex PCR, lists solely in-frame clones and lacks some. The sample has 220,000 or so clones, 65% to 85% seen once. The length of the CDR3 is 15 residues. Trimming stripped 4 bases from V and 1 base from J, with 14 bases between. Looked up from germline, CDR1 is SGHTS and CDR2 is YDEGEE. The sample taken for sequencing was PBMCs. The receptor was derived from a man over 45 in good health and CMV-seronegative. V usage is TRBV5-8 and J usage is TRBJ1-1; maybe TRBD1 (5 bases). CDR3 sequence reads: CASSPGGGGNTEAFF. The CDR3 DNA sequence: TGTGCCAGCAGCCCCGGGGGGGGAGGGAACACTGAAGCTTTCTTT. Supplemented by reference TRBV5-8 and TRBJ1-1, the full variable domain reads EAGVTQSPTHLIKTRGQQATLRCSPISGHTSVYWYQQALGLGLQFLLWYDEGEERNRGNFPPRFSGRQFPNYSSELNVNALELEDSALYLCASSPGGGGNTEAFFGQGTRLTVV.